The TCR beta chain under discussion was sequenced for a study of blood T cell repertoires in COVID-19. On the study more broadly: Researchers got acute and convalescent COVID-19 samples from the United States, Italy and Spain. From T cells, B-cell-depleted T cells, or PBMCs came the material, which was cDNA or gDNA.

Per the authors' pipeline: Estimates of nucleated cell counts were drawn from the amplification of reference gene primers. Here immunoSEQ multiplex PCR was the method, and the copy in TCRdb shows in-frame clones only, minus some. The DNA gave D and trimming, while V, J and clone size come from that table. This sample has 210,000 or so clones, with about 88% found just once. The CDR3 has 17 amino acids. V lost 4 bases and J 10 bases, leaving 28 bases between the germline ends. Germline V gene lookup returns CDR1 SNHLY and CDR2 FYNNEI. The chain carries TRBV2 and TRBJ1-1; D gene ambiguous. The sample comprised peripheral blood. The source is a woman aged 35 to 49 with acute or convalescent COVID-19. CDR3 residues: CASSAMIGRRSPAGAFF. For the CDR3, the DNA is TGTGCCAGCAGTGCCATGATCGGGAGGAGATCCCCCGCTGGAGCTTTCTTT.